This is a list of T cell receptor beta chains from one sample in a study of T-cell reconstitution after alpha-beta-depleted transplantation in children. TCRdb re-derived calls from the PCR reads in MiXCR, one entry per CDR3 protein. Of about 600,000 distinct CDR3 sequences in the sample, more than 20% were seen once. The starting material was PBMCs, mostly from graft donor cells, obtained 360 days after TCRalphabeta/CD19-depleted stem cell transplant. These receptors came from a boy under two years old who had a stem cell transplant for acute myeloid leukemia, so the T cells may come from the graft donor. Both conserved end residues are part of each CDR3. The D gene is left open where the match is weak. Size is stated for part of the rows, as once, few or many counts, or as a class when the clone is expanded.

v_call,j_call,d_call,clone_size,cdr3_aa,cdr3_nt
TRBV20-1,TRBJ2-1,-,-,CSARGGGYNEQFF,TGCAGTGCCCGAGGGGGAGGGTACAATGAGCAGTTCTTC
TRBV29-1,TRBJ2-1,TRBD2,-,CSALRGDYNEQFF,TGCAGCGCCCTCCGGGGGGATTACAATGAGCAGTTCTTC
TRBV6-5,TRBJ2-3,TRBD1,few,CASSSPGQGIDTQYF,TGTGCCAGCAGTTCCCCGGGACAGGGAATAGATACGCAGTATTTT
TRBV7-9,TRBJ2-1,-,-,CASSPIPNEQFF,TGTGCCAGCAGCCCGATCCCCAATGAGCAGTTCTTC
TRBV2,TRBJ2-3,TRBD2,-,CASSVLLAAGGDTQYF,TGTGCCAGCAGCGTCCTACTAGCGGCGGGGGGGGATACGCAGTATTTT
TRBV5-1,TRBJ1-5,-,many,CASSLAGDQPQHF,TGCGCCAGCAGCTTGGCCGGGGATCAGCCCCAGCATTTT
TRBV29-1,TRBJ2-2,TRBD1,few,CSVLPGTGKTGELFF,TGCAGCGTGCTCCCCGGGACAGGGAAAACCGGGGAGCTGTTTTTT
TRBV19,TRBJ1-1,TRBD1,-,CASSMDRRDTEAFF,TGTGCCAGTAGTATGGACAGGAGGGACACTGAAGCTTTCTTT
TRBV5-1,TRBJ1-1,TRBD1,-,CASSLAERQGGTEAFF,TGCGCCAGCAGCTTGGCCGAACGACAGGGGGGTACTGAAGCTTTCTTT
TRBV12-3/TRBV12-4,TRBJ2-2,-,many,CASSLGLSNTGELFF,TGTGCCAGCAGTTTAGGGCTCTCGAACACCGGGGAGCTGTTTTTT
TRBV29-1,TRBJ2-3,-,many,CSVGANPRTDTQYF,TGCAGCGTTGGGGCAAACCCCCGCACAGATACGCAGTATTTT
TRBV6-1,TRBJ2-5,-,few,CASSPTRWETQYF,TGTGCCAGCAGTCCGACTAGATGGGAGACCCAGTACTTC
TRBV6-5,TRBJ2-7,-,-,CASSYLDMLPYEQYF,TGTGCCAGCAGTTACCTCGACATGCTGCCCTACGAGCAGTACTTC
TRBV20-1,TRBJ1-2,TRBD1,many,CSARPPGTGRAGYTF,TGCAGTGCTAGACCCCCCGGGACAGGGAGGGCCGGCTACACCTTC
TRBV20-1,TRBJ2-6,-,-,CSAGPASPGANVLTF,TGCAGTGCTGGACCCGCGAGCCCTGGGGCCAACGTCCTGACTTTC
TRBV12-3/TRBV12-4,TRBJ2-1,TRBD1,many,CASILQGTPPPKHNEQFF,TGTGCCAGCATATTACAGGGGACCCCGCCCCCTAAACACAATGAGCAGTTCTTC
TRBV12-3/TRBV12-4,TRBJ1-5,TRBD1,few,CASSLNRGLGPQHF,TGTGCCAGCAGTTTAAACAGGGGCCTTGGGCCCCAGCATTTT
TRBV7-2,TRBJ2-7,TRBD2,-,CASSGLAGGTYEQYF,TGTGCCAGCAGCGGCTTAGCGGGGGGCACTTACGAGCAGTACTTC